The 5 T cell receptor beta chains below all came from one sample that was sequenced in a study of blood T cell repertoires in COVID-19. Using immunoSEQ multiplex PCR, the repertoire was profiled, and TCRdb retains in-frame clones only, with some absent. The data show 200,000 to 250,000 clones, 88% seen once. Sequencing input: PBMCs or T cells enriched from blood (not recorded which). Source of these receptors: a woman aged 25 to 39 who had been exposed to COVID-19.

The J gene is TRBJ2-2, the V gene TRBV24-1; TRBD2 matches 9 bases. There are 15 residues in the CDR3. The J segment lost 4 bases and the V segment lost 3 bases, leaving 2 bases of the junction unmatched. Germline V CDR1 and CDR2: KGHDR, SFDVKD. The CDR3 region has the DNA TGTGCCACCAGTGATAGCGGGAGGATCACCGGGGAGCTGTTTTTT. Its translation is CATSDSGRITGELFF.

The chain recombines TRBV6-5 with TRBJ1-5; D perhaps matches TRBD1 (5 bases). Germline loops: CDR1 MNHEY, CDR2 SVGAGI. The CDR3 consists of 15 residues. Trimming cost V 2 bases and J 2 bases, with 10 bases left between them. The CDR3 is CASSYATVGNQPQHF. CDR3 DNA sequence: TGTGCCAGCAGTTACGCGACAGTGGGCAATCAGCCCCAGCATTTT.

The chain combines TRBV4-1 with TRBJ1-2; the D gene is possibly TRBD1 (6 bases). Deletions cut 1 base from V and 3 bases from J, with 18 bases between. The CDR3 runs to 17 residues. Germline assignment: CDR1 MGHRA and CDR2 YSYEKL. The CDR3, as DNA: TGCGCCAGCAGCCAAGCACGAGACAGGAGCCTTCACTATGGCTACACCTTC. Encoded protein: CASSQARDRSLHYGYTF.

The chain is built from TRBV7-9 and TRBJ1-1; 9 bases fit TRBD1. The junction had 7 bases not matched to a gene; V was cut back by 5 bases and J by 0 bases. The CDR3 consists of 16 residues. Looked up from germline, CDR1 is SEHNR and CDR2 is FQNEAQ (reference sequence). CDR3 protein: CASSPRDRAMNTEAFF. CDR3 DNA sequence: TGTGCCAGCAGCCCCCGGGACAGGGCAATGAACACTGAAGCTTTCTTT.

The V gene is TRBV6-5, the J gene TRBJ1-1; D is possibly TRBD1 (6 bases). Trimming pared 6 bases from V and 1 base from J, leaving 12 bases between. The CDR3 covers 14 residues. From germline, CDR1 is MNHEY and CDR2 SVGAGI. CDR3 DNA sequence: TGTGCCAGCAGAGAGACAGGCACGAACACTGAAGCTTTCTTT. Translation gives CASRETGTNTEAFF.